The present T cell receptor (beta chain) was sequenced within a study of T cell repertoires in cytomegalovirus infection. Study-level background: Public TCR beta signatures marked donors with CMV infection and the matching HLA.

TCRdb ran MiXCR on the reads and lists one entry per CDR3 protein. Of under 300,000 distinct CDR3 sequences listed, roughly 12% are singletons. Findings and limits, study-wide: Identification of carriers of CMV plus the relevant HLA was performed using cumulative public TCR beta family frequency. The ex vivo response was dominated by HLA-C-restricted CMV-specific TCR beta clonotypes.

There are many counts of this clonotype. Its target is not known. The ends lost 3 bases at V and 0 bases at J; junction bases unmatched: 8. Germline-derived CDR1 and CDR2 are SGHTA and FQGNSA. CDR3 length: 18 amino acids. This clonotype was obtained from a human donor in good health (CMV status not recorded). Some clones in this sample may be carry-over from other donors' samples. Sequenced: PBMCs. The rearrangement links TRBV7-2 to TRBJ1-1, with 12 nucleotides matching TRBD1. CDR3 sequence (DNA): TGTGCCAGCAGCTTTGCCCGGGACAGGGGGCTCTTGAACACTGAAGCTTTCTTT. Translated, it gives CASSFARDRGLLNTEAFF. The variable domain in full, completed from reference TRBV7-2 and TRBJ1-1, reads GAGVSQSPSNKVTEKGKDVELRCDPISGHTALYWYRQSLGQGLEFLIYFQGNSAPDKSGLPSDRFSAERTGGSVSTLTIQRTQQEDSAVYLCASSFARDRGLLNTEAFFGQGTRLTVV.